These 20 T cell receptor beta chains were sequenced from one sample in a study of T cell responses to AZD1222 COVID-19 vaccine. Here immunoSEQ multiplex PCR was the method, and the copy in TCRdb shows in-frame clones only, minus some. The sample contains 82,000 or so clones, 90% to 95% of which appear only once. The sample in question was peripheral blood, obtained on day 0 of AZD1222 vaccination. The receptor set was obtained from an adult in good health.

J is TRBJ2-5 and V is TRBV3-1 (or the pseudogene TRBV3-2); a weak D match, TRBD2 (7 bases). Germline V gene lookup returns CDR1 LGHDT and CDR2 YNNKEL (reference sequence). V lost 2 bases and J lost 5, with 15 bases in between. CDR3 length: 15 amino acids. CDR3 sequence: CASSQRRGRRETQYF. The CDR3 DNA sequence: TGTGCCAGCAGCCAACGGCGGGGGCGAAGGGAGACCCAGTACTTC.

This clone occurred once. V usage is TRBV5-6 and J usage is TRBJ2-5; no reliable D call. V gave up 0 bases and J gave up 2 bases, with 11 bases separating them. Looked up from germline, CDR1 is SGHDT and CDR2 is YYEEEE. The CDR3 runs to 15 residues. CDR3 sequence (DNA): TGTGCCAGCAGCTTGGTGTCGGGTCGTCAAGAGACCCAGTACTTC. Translating gives CASSLVSGRQETQYF.

V gene TRBV10-1 combines with J gene TRBJ2-3; 11 bases are a match to TRBD2. The CDR3 is 16 amino acids. J gave up 1 base and V 0 bases, and 0 bases lay outside the gene matches. Germline V lookup: CDR1 WNHNN, CDR2 SYGVQD (reference sequence). CDR3 bases: TGCGCCAGCAGTGAGTCGGGACTAGCGGGCACAGATACGCAGTATTTT. Protein sequence: CASSESGLAGTDTQYF.

The J gene is TRBJ2-1, the V gene TRBV10-3; no clear D. Germline loops: CDR1 ENHRY, CDR2 SYGVKD. The V end was cut by 0 bases, the J end by 9 bases, with 3 bases between. The CDR3 length is 11 residues. CDR3 sequence (DNA): TGTGCCATCAGTGAGTCCCTTGAGCAGTTCTTC. It translates to CAISESLEQFF.

V gene TRBV20-1 combines with J gene TRBJ1-2, with D unresolved. CDR3 size: 11 residues. Trimming cost V 0 bases and J 3 bases, with 2 bases left between them. The germline V gene encodes CDR1 DFQATT and CDR2 SNEGSKA (reference sequence). CDR3 nucleotides: TGCAGTGCTAGAGATCACTATGGCTACACCTTC. Protein sequence: CSARDHYGYTF.

The rearrangement links TRBV6-5 to TRBJ1-2; the match to TRBD1 covers 11 bases. J gave up 8 bases and V 5 bases, and 7 bases lay outside the gene matches. The CDR3 totals 14 residues. Per germline, CDR1 MNHEY and CDR2 SVGAGI. CDR3 nucleotide sequence: TGTGCCAGCAGTCCGGGACAGGGGGTAGGGGGCTACACCTTC. This codes for CASSPGQGVGGYTF.

The chain has TRBV19 and TRBJ1-5, with unresolved D. V lost 0 bases and J lost 7, with 16 bases in between. The CDR3 runs to 16 residues. CDR1 and CDR2 (germline): LNHDA, SQIVND (reference sequence). CDR3 coding DNA: TGTGCCAGTAGTATAGACGCCGGAACAGTGAAGCAGCCCCAGCATTTT. It encodes CASSIDAGTVKQPQHF.

V is TRBV18 and J is TRBJ2-3; TRBD1 agrees at 7 bases. Losses at the gene ends were 6 bases for V and 3 bases for J; bases not matched to a gene: 3. The CDR3 spans 13 residues. Germline V lookup: CDR1 KGHSH, CDR2 LQKENI. CDR3 loop: CASSLTGTDTQYF. In nucleotides, the CDR3 is TGTGCCAGCTCGTTGACAGGGACAGATACGCAGTATTTT.

This chain uses TRBV19 with TRBJ1-1; the D is unclear. This CDR3 is 10 amino acids long. V lost 5 bases and J lost 11, with 9 bases in between. CDR1 is LNHDA and CDR2 is SQIVND in the germline V gene (reference sequence). CDR3 sequence: CASSDPPAFF. The CDR3 DNA reads as TGTGCCAGTAGTGACCCCCCTGCTTTCTTT.

The CDR3 here is CASSSGTGAFSYEQYF. The CDR3 DNA sequence: TGTGCCAGCAGCTCCGGGACAGGGGCTTTCTCCTACGAGCAGTACTTC. V is TRBV7-9 and J is TRBJ2-7; 10 positions agree with TRBD1. The CDR3 has 16 residues. Trimming at V came to 4 bases and at J to 0 bases, leaving 6 bases not matched to a gene. Germline loops: CDR1 SEHNR, CDR2 FQNEAQ (reference sequence). The complete variable domain, with remaining parts taken from reference TRBV7-9 and TRBJ2-7, reads DTGVSQNPRHKITKRGQNVTFRCDPISEHNRLYWYRQTLGQGPEFLTYFQNEAQLEKSRLLSDRFSAERPKGSFSTLEIQRTEQGDSAMYLCASSSGTGAFSYEQYFGPGTRLTVT.

This clone was observed once. The chain is built from TRBV5-6 and TRBJ1-4; D possibly corresponds to TRBD1 (6 bases). CDR1 and CDR2 from the germline V gene are SGHDT and YYEEEE. This CDR3 comprises 15 residues. Trimming left V 4 bases short and J 8 bases short, with 18 bases between. The CDR3 DNA reads as TGTGCCAGCAGCGGTATGGGACAACTGGAAGAAAAACTGTTTTTT. Its protein is CASSGMGQLEEKLFF.

In its sample, this clone was seen once. The chain links TRBV3-1 (or the pseudogene TRBV3-2) to TRBJ1-2; the match to TRBD1 covers 9 bases. The V gene end was trimmed by 2 bases and the J gene end by 4 bases; junction bases not matched to a gene: 8. Germline V gene lookup returns CDR1 LGHDT and CDR2 YNNKEL (reference sequence). This CDR3 has 16 amino acids. This CDR3 reads CASSQSGQGGGYGYTF. The CDR3 bases are TGTGCCAGCAGCCAATCGGGACAGGGAGGAGGCTATGGCTACACCTTC.

This rearrangement joins TRBV12-3 or TRBV12-4 to TRBJ2-7; 9 nucleotides agree with TRBD2. The trim removed 11 bases at V and 4 bases at J, leaving 9 bases unmatched. The CDR3 is 13 residues long. The CDR3 sequence: CAVRDSGGYEQYF. CDR3 bases: TGTGCCGTCCGGGATAGCGGGGGTTACGAGCAGTACTTC.

This clone came up a few times. The chain uses TRBV19 and TRBJ1-6; 7 nucleotides match TRBD1. CDR3 length: 16 amino acids. The V gene's germline CDR1 is LNHDA and CDR2 SQIVND (reference sequence). V lost 0 bases and J lost 6; bases outside the gene matches: 5. CDR3 bases: TGTGCCAGTAGTATAGAGAGGGGACAGCTTAATTCACCCCTCCACTTT. Translated: CASSIERGQLNSPLHF.

The rearrangement links TRBV10-2 to TRBJ1-4; 7 bases fit TRBD1. Germline CDR1 and CDR2: WSHSY and SAAADI. The junction had 5 bases not matched to a gene; V was cut back by 6 bases and J by 7 bases. This CDR3 is 13 amino acids long. Written as DNA, the CDR3 is TGCGCCAGCAGGCCGGACAGGCTTGAAAAACTGTTTTTT. Protein product: CASRPDRLEKLFF.

This clone was found once. The genes are TRBV10-3 and TRBJ2-3, with TRBD1 matching over 7 bases. Germline CDR1 and CDR2: ENHRY and SYGVKD. The CDR3 extends over 13 amino acids. V lost 6 bases to trimming and J lost 4 bases; unmatched junction nucleotides: 4. Here the CDR3 DNA reads TGTGCCATCAGATATACAGGGGCAGATACGCAGTATTTT. The encoded protein is CAIRYTGADTQYF.

The V call is TRBV2, the J call TRBJ1-2; D ambiguous. CDR1 and CDR2 from the germline V gene are SNHLY and FYNNEI. This CDR3 has 15 amino acids. V dropped 7 bases and J dropped 2 bases, with 17 bases sitting between them. CDR3 protein: CASNRLGSANYGYTF. The CDR3 DNA reads TGTGCCAGCAACCGTTTGGGGTCGGCGAACTATGGCTACACCTTC. Full variable domain (remainder filled in from reference TRBV2 and TRBJ1-2): EPEVTQTPSHQVTQMGQEVILRCVPISNHLYFYWYRQILGQKVEFLVSFYNNEISEKSEIFDDQFSVERPDGSNFTLKIRSTKLEDSAMYFCASNRLGSANYGYTFGSGTRLTVV.

This clone was recorded a few times. The V gene is TRBV29-1, the J gene TRBJ1-4; 11 nucleotides align to TRBD1. The CDR3 length is 14 residues. Germline V CDR1 and CDR2: SQVTM, ANQGSEA. With 4 bases clipped from V and 7 bases from J, the junction kept 5 bases outside the gene matches. The CDR3 DNA reads as TGCAGCGTTGGGGCCGGGACAGGGGGTGAAAAACTGTTTTTT. Protein: CSVGAGTGGEKLFF.

The CDR3, as DNA: TGTGCCAGCAGTGACGAGGGGATCTATGGCTACACCTTC. Translating it yields CASSDEGIYGYTF. This chain uses TRBV6-1 with TRBJ1-2; maybe TRBD1 (5 bases). The V gene's germline CDR1 is MNHNS and CDR2 SASEGT. Trimming stripped 3 bases from V and 4 bases from J, with 9 bases between. The CDR3 runs 13 residues.

This sequence joins TRBV5-1 and TRBJ1-2; the match to TRBD1 covers 8 bases. Per germline, CDR1 SGHRS and CDR2 YFSETQ. After removal of 0 bases from V and 2 bases from J, the junction contained 9 bases not matched to a gene. The CDR3 length is 17 residues. CDR3 in amino acids: CASSLDGQGGANYGYTF. The CDR3, as DNA: TGCGCCAGCAGCTTGGACGGACAGGGAGGCGCCAACTATGGCTACACCTTC.